A selection of T cell receptor beta chains follows, all from one sample in a study of control samples from healthy donors and cancer patients. TCRdb's copy holds only in-frame clones and misses some; the assay was immunoSEQ multiplex PCR. This sample has around 180,000 clones; 94% occur once, and the top ten carry 1.1% to 1.5%. The source material was blood. These receptors came from a woman aged 18-29 years in good health. Each CDR3 is given with its conserved first and last residue. Fields, in order: V gene, clone size, D gene, J gene, CDR3 protein, CDR3 DNA. A D gene is named only where the DNA matches it firmly. A row's size may be missing; if present it is once, few, many or a size class.

>TRBV29-1|once|NA|TRBJ1-1
CSVDRNTEAFF
TGCAGCGTCGACAGAAACACTGAAGCTTTCTTT
>TRBV12-3/TRBV12-4|NA|NA|TRBJ2-2
CASATGPGELFF
TGTGCCAGTGCCACGGGGCCCGGGGAGCTGTTTTTT
>TRBV11-3|NA|NA|TRBJ2-2
CASSLEGPFLANTNTGELFF
TGTGCCAGCAGCTTAGAGGGCCCTTTTCTGGCAAACACAAACACCGGGGAGCTGTTTTTT
>TRBV27|NA|NA|TRBJ1-2
CASSFEGGRGYTF
TGTGCCAGCAGTTTTGAGGGTGGACGTGGCTACACCTTC
>TRBV24-1|NA|NA|TRBJ1-5
CATSDSSRVNQPQHF
TGTGCCACCAGTGATTCCAGCAGGGTCAATCAGCCCCAGCATTTT
>TRBV7-2|few|TRBD1|TRBJ1-5
CASSLEAGGYQPQHF
TGTGCCAGCAGCTTAGAAGCAGGGGGCTATCAGCCCCAGCATTTT
>TRBV5-1|NA|NA|TRBJ2-6
CASSLLISGANVLTF
TGCGCCAGCAGCTTGTTAATCTCTGGGGCCAACGTCCTGACTTTC
>TRBV5-6|NA|NA|TRBJ2-7
CASSLNYEQYF
TGTGCCAGCAGCTTGAACTACGAGCAGTACTTC
>TRBV7-2|NA|TRBD2|TRBJ2-5
CASSPRLAGGSPQETQYF
TGTGCCAGCAGCCCCCGACTAGCGGGGGGGTCTCCACAAGAGACCCAGTACTTC
>TRBV11-1|NA|NA|TRBJ2-1
CASSSRVRNYNEQFF
TGTGCCAGCAGCTCTCGCGTTCGGAATTACAATGAGCAGTTCTTC
>TRBV19|NA|TRBD1|TRBJ1-4
CASSRTTLGGEKLFF
TGTGCCAGTAGTAGAACAACCCTAGGGGGCGAAAAACTGTTTTTT
>TRBV5-1|NA|NA|TRBJ1-1
CASSREGTFEAFF
TGCGCCAGCAGCCGAGAGGGGACTTTTGAAGCTTTCTTT
>TRBV28|NA|TRBD1|TRBJ2-7
CASSQTNRQGSYEQYF
TGTGCCAGCAGTCAAACAAACCGACAGGGATCCTACGAGCAGTACTTC
>TRBV6-5|NA|NA|TRBJ1-4
CASSPPARVGEKLFF
TGTGCCAGCAGTCCCCCCGCCAGGGTGGGTGAAAAACTGTTTTTT
>TRBV6-5|NA|NA|TRBJ1-6
CASSYGSGFYNSPLHF
TGTGCCAGCAGTTACGGGTCAGGGTTCTATAATTCACCCCTCCACTTT
>TRBV10-3|NA|NA|TRBJ1-4
CAISDQTRNEKLFF
TGTGCCATCAGTGACCAGACACGTAATGAAAAACTGTTTTTT
>TRBV29-1|NA|NA|TRBJ1-1
CSVRSSTEAFF
TGCAGCGTTCGGAGTTCTACTGAAGCTTTCTTT
>TRBV28|NA|TRBD1|TRBJ1-1
CASSLWDRVGTEAFF
TGTGCCAGCAGTTTATGGGACAGGGTAGGGACTGAAGCTTTCTTT
>TRBV11-2|once|TRBD2|TRBJ2-3
CASSFPGLAGASTDTQYF
TGTGCCAGCAGCTTCCCGGGACTAGCGGGAGCTAGCACAGATACGCAGTATTTT
>TRBV24-1|NA|NA|TRBJ2-5
CATSDWTEQETQYF
TGTGCCACCAGTGATTGGACGGAGCAAGAGACCCAGTACTTC
>TRBV11-3|NA|NA|TRBJ2-5
CASSLGETQYF
TGTGCCAGCAGCTTAGGCGAGACCCAGTACTTC
>TRBV5-1|NA|NA|TRBJ2-7
CASSPMVRTGLDEQYF
TGCGCCAGCAGCCCCATGGTGCGGACTGGCTTAGACGAGCAGTACTTC
>TRBV15|NA|NA|TRBJ2-7
CATSRGGPYEQYF
TGTGCCACCAGCAGAGGGGGGCCCTACGAGCAGTACTTC
>TRBV6-2/TRBV6-3|NA|NA|TRBJ2-7
CASSYPGQTYEQYF
TGTGCCAGCAGTTACCCTGGACAGACCTACGAGCAGTACTTC
>TRBV24-1|NA|NA|TRBJ1-1
CATSVGGRAFF
TGTGCCACCAGCGTTGGGGGGCGAGCTTTCTTT
>TRBV3-1/TRBV3-2|NA|TRBD2|TRBJ2-7
CASSSTTGGAYEQYF
TGTGCCAGCAGTTCCACGACGGGGGGTGCCTACGAGCAGTACTTC
>TRBV27|NA|NA|TRBJ2-6
CASSGTGRETSGANVLTF
TGTGCCAGCAGTGGGACGGGACGGGAAACCTCTGGGGCCAACGTCCTGACTTTC
>TRBV25-1|NA|TRBD1|TRBJ2-1
CASRVQGAQYNEQFF
TGTGCCAGCAGAGTACAGGGGGCGCAATACAATGAGCAGTTCTTC
>TRBV28|NA|NA|TRBJ2-7
CASRASPGPYYEQYF
TGTGCCAGCAGAGCCAGTCCGGGACCCTACTACGAGCAGTACTTC
>TRBV28|once|NA|TRBJ1-4
CASSRRTRTDRNEKLFF
TGTGCCAGCAGTCGCCGTACAAGGACCGATCGGAATGAAAAACTGTTTTTT
>TRBV6-5|once|NA|TRBJ1-3
CASSSRYSGNTIYF
TGTGCCAGCAGTTCGCGGTACTCTGGAAACACCATATATTTT
>TRBV5-1|NA|NA|TRBJ2-1
CASSSLDSQMPYNEQFF
TGCGCCAGCAGCTCGCTGGACAGTCAGATGCCCTACAATGAGCAGTTCTTC
>TRBV7-2|NA|TRBD1|TRBJ1-2
CASSLVGTGVYGYTF
TGTGCCAGCAGCTTAGTGGGGACAGGAGTTTATGGCTACACCTTC
>TRBV6-6|NA|NA|TRBJ1-3
CASSYELRNSGNTIYF
TGTGCCAGCAGTTACGAGTTGCGGAACTCTGGAAACACCATATATTTT
>TRBV5-4|NA|NA|TRBJ2-1
CASSLGGAVEQFF
TGTGCCAGCAGCTTGGGGGGGGCAGTCGAGCAGTTCTTC
>TRBV7-8|NA|NA|TRBJ1-5
CASSRSPNQPQHF
TGTGCCAGCAGCCGGAGCCCCAATCAGCCCCAGCATTTT
>TRBV7-9|NA|NA|TRBJ1-4
CASRQANEKLFF
TGTGCCAGCAGGCAAGCTAATGAAAAACTGTTTTTT
>TRBV20-1|once|NA|TRBJ2-2
CSASGGRGITGELFF
TGCAGTGCTAGTGGAGGGAGAGGGATCACCGGGGAGCTGTTTTTT
>TRBV18|NA|NA|TRBJ2-2
CASSPRGYTGELFF
TGTGCCAGCTCACCAAGGGGGTACACCGGGGAGCTGTTTTTT
>TRBV6-6|NA|NA|TRBJ1-2
CASSYETNYGYTF
TGTGCCAGCAGTTACGAGACTAACTATGGCTACACCTTC
>TRBV14|NA|NA|TRBJ1-2
CASSPRGFGYTF
TGTGCCAGCAGCCCCCGGGGGTTTGGCTACACCTTC
>TRBV5-4|once|NA|TRBJ1-2
CASSSGPEVYGYTF
TGTGCCAGCAGCTCGGGACCGGAGGTTTATGGCTACACCTTC
>TRBV19|NA|NA|TRBJ1-1
CASRMTFGDTEAFF
TGTGCCAGTAGGATGACCTTCGGGGACACTGAAGCTTTCTTT